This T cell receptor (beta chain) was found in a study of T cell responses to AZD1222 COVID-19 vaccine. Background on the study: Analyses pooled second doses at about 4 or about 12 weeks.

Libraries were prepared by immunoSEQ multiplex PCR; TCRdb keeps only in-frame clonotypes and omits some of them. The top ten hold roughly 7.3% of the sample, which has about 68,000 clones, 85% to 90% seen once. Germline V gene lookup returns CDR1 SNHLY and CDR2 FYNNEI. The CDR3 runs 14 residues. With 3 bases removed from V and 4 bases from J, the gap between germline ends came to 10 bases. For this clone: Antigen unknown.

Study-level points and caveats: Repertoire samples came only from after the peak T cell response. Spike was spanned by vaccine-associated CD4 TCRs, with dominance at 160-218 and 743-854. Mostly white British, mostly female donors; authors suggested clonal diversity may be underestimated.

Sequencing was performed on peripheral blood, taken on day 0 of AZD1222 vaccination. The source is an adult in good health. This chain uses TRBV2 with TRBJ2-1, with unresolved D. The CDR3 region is CASSDFGPYNEQFF. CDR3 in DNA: TGTGCCAGCAGTGATTTCGGCCCGTACAATGAGCAGTTCTTC.